The sequence of this TCR beta chain was determined in a study of blood T cells in healthy people across ages. CDR1 and CDR2 (germline): MGHRA, YSYEKL. The CDR3 consists of 18 residues. Trimming shortened V by 0 bases and J by 0 bases, and 15 bases separated the two germline ends. A sample-barcoded 5' primer and a J-beta primer mix were used in a second PCR of about 6 to 11 cycles. Tagging of each cDNA molecule was performed by a template-switch adaptor with 12 random nucleotides. TCRdb reanalysed the 5' RACE reads using MiXCR and keeps one entry per CDR3 protein. Among fewer than 900,000 distinct CDR3 sequences listed, around 40% were seen once. They isolated at least 7 million PBMCs from each sample.

Specimen: blood. The sequence was collected from a woman in her fifties or sixties in good health. The chain uses TRBV4-1 and TRBJ2-1; D remains ambiguous. The CDR3 DNA sequence: TGCGCCAGCAGCCAAGATAGGGCGGATGCGTTCTCCTACAATGAGCAGTTCTTC. Its protein product is CASSQDRADAFSYNEQFF.